This T cell receptor (beta chain) was sequenced in a study of CD8+CD57+ T cells in acquired aplastic anemia. Per the germline V gene, CDR1 is SGHAT and CDR2 is FQDESV (reference sequence). After removal of 8 bases from V and 5 bases from J, the junction contained 9 bases not matched to a gene. The CDR3 consists of 15 residues. Genomic DNA, the template, was used for profiling of the TCR beta VDJ and CDR3. TCRdb re-analysed the reads in MiXCR, keeping a single row per CDR3 protein. Of about 210,000 distinct CDR3 sequences in the sample, roughly 35% were seen once. The chain uses TRBV11-1 and TRBJ2-3; 11 bases fit TRBD2. Material: sorted CD4+, CD8+, or CD8+CD57+ T cells (not recorded which) from PBMCs. This TCR was sampled from a human donor in good health, serving as a control. CDR3 loop: CASRLSGRAGDTQYF. The CDR3 region has the DNA TGTGCCAGCCGCCTTAGCGGGAGGGCCGGAGATACGCAGTATTTT.